What follows describes a single T cell receptor beta chain. In the original workflow: Estimated nucleated cell counts came from reference gene primer amplification. Generated by immunoSEQ multiplex PCR, the TCRdb table keeps only in-frame clones and is missing some. D and trimming come from the DNA, and the V and J calls and clone size come from that table. The sample includes 150,000 to 200,000 clones, approximately 90% of them seen just once. This sample stems from a study of blood T cell repertoires in COVID-19. About the study: PBMCs, B-cell-depleted T cells, or T cells were the source of the cDNA or gDNA that made up the material.

This CDR3 is built from 16 residues. Germline V gene data show CDR1 as SGDLS and CDR2 as YYNGEE. Trimming left V 4 bases short and J 2 bases short, with 15 bases between. The chain combines TRBV9 with TRBJ2-2, with D tentatively TRBD1 (5 bases). The clonotype originates from a man younger than 30 who had recovered from COVID-19. The sequenced material came from peripheral blood. In nucleotides, the CDR3 is TGTGCCAGCAGCCCCCGACAGTGGGAAAACACCGGGGAGCTGTTTTTT. It yields the protein CASSPRQWENTGELFF.